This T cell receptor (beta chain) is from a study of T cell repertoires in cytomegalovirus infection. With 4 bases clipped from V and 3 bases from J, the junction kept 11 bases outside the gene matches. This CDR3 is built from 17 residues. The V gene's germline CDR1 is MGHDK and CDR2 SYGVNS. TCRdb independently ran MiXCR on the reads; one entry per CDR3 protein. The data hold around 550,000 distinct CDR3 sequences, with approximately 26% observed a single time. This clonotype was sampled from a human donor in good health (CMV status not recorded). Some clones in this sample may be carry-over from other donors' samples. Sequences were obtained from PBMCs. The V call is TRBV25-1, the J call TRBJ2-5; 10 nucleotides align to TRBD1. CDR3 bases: TGTGCCAGCAGTGCCACCCCGGGACAGGGGTTTAAAGAGACCCAGTACTTC. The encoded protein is CASSATPGQGFKETQYF.